This is a list of T cell receptor beta chains from one sample in a study of T cell responses to AZD1222 COVID-19 vaccine. Clones were read by immunoSEQ multiplex PCR, and TCRdb kept only the in-frame ones, dropping some. The repertoire holds some 81,000 clones, with 86% as singletons. Source: peripheral blood, taken 28 days after the second AZD1222 dose. The receptors shown here come from an adult who received the AZD1222 COVID-19 vaccine. Each CDR3 is given with its conserved first and last residue. Each record gives: clone size, V gene, J gene, D gene, CDR3 protein, CDR3 DNA. A D gene is named only where the DNA matches it firmly. Some rows have no size entry. The others give once, few or many, or a class for an expanded clone.

>.|TRBV11-1|TRBJ2-7|.
CASSFSDHYEQYF
TGTGCCAGCAGCTTTTCTGATCACTACGAGCAGTACTTC
>medium-sized|TRBV3-1/TRBV3-2|TRBJ1-5|.
CASSQEPWGPQHF
TGTGCCAGCAGCCAAGAGCCTTGGGGGCCCCAGCATTTT
>.|TRBV7-9|TRBJ2-7|.
CASSLASGVKGEQYF
TGTGCCAGCAGCTTAGCGTCAGGGGTTAAGGGCGAGCAGTACTTC
>few|TRBV5-8|TRBJ1-4|.
CASSRLRDEKLFF
TGTGCCAGCAGCCGCCTCCGGGACGAAAAACTGTTTTTT
>.|TRBV3-1/TRBV3-2|TRBJ1-2|TRBD1
CASRQPGGAGGYTF
TGTGCCAGCCGCCAACCAGGGGGCGCCGGAGGCTACACCTTC
>.|TRBV2|TRBJ1-5|.
CASKPPGAPNQPQHF
TGTGCCAGCAAGCCCCCCGGGGCCCCCAATCAGCCCCAGCATTTT
>.|TRBV5-8|TRBJ1-3|TRBD1
CASSLGQGTGNTIYF
TGTGCCAGCAGCCTGGGACAGGGGACTGGAAACACCATATATTTT
>medium-sized|TRBV19|TRBJ2-3|.
CASSPGTDTQYF
TGTGCCAGTAGTCCCGGGACAGATACGCAGTATTTT
>.|TRBV7-2|TRBJ2-7|.
CASSLAGGQTYEQYF
TGTGCCAGCAGCTTAGCGGGGGGACAGACCTACGAGCAGTACTTC
>.|TRBV6-1|TRBJ1-2|.
CASSERGQPFYGYTF
TGTGCCAGCAGTGAAAGAGGACAGCCATTCTATGGCTACACCTTC
>.|TRBV14|TRBJ1-5|.
CASSEGGTGNQPQHF
TGTGCCAGCAGCGAGGGGGGGACGGGCAATCAGCCCCAGCATTTT
>.|TRBV19|TRBJ2-1|TRBD2
CASSIPALAGGPVEQFF
TGTGCCAGTAGTATCCCGGCGTTAGCGGGGGGGCCCGTTGAGCAGTTCTTC
>.|TRBV20-1|TRBJ2-1|TRBD2
CSASRELEQFF
TGCAGTGCTTCGCGGGAGCTTGAGCAGTTCTTC
>.|TRBV2|TRBJ2-1|.
CASSFRAASYEQFF
TGTGCCAGCAGTTTCCGGGCTGCTTCTTATGAGCAGTTCTTC
>.|TRBV4-1|TRBJ2-7|TRBD1
CASSQDRRGLLEQYF
TGCGCCAGCAGCCAAGATCGAAGGGGGCTGCTCGAGCAGTACTTC
>.|TRBV19|TRBJ1-5|.
CASSLSLQQGHQPQHF
TGTGCCAGTAGCCTGTCGCTCCAACAGGGCCATCAGCCCCAGCATTTT
>.|TRBV28|TRBJ1-2|.
CASSLRGYGYTF
TGTGCCAGCAGTTTAAGGGGGTATGGCTACACCTTC
>.|TRBV21-1|TRBJ2-2|.
CASSKAEDTQNTGELFF
TGTGCCAGCAGCAAAGCGGAAGACACTCAAAACACCGGGGAGCTGTTTTTT
>.|TRBV27|TRBJ2-7|.
CASSLGAAYEQYF
TGTGCCAGCAGTTTAGGCGCGGCCTACGAGCAGTACTTC
>.|TRBV5-1|TRBJ2-7|.
CASTPQPSTSYEQYF
TGCGCCAGCACCCCTCAACCCTCTACATCCTACGAGCAGTACTTC
>.|TRBV25-1|TRBJ2-2|.
CASRNRGGNTGELFF
TGTGCCAGCAGGAACAGGGGGGGGAACACCGGGGAGCTGTTTTTT
>.|TRBV28|TRBJ2-3|TRBD1
CASSGQVAYTDTQYF
TGTGCCAGCAGTGGACAGGTCGCTTACACAGATACGCAGTATTTT
>.|TRBV25-1|TRBJ2-5|.
CASSEGGAGQGETQYF
TGTGCCAGCAGTGAAGGAGGGGCAGGGCAGGGGGAGACCCAGTACTTC
>.|TRBV9|TRBJ2-5|.
CASSVLAQQETQYF
TGTGCCAGCAGCGTACTGGCCCAACAAGAGACCCAGTACTTC
>.|TRBV27|TRBJ2-7|TRBD2
CASRQGEGRTYEQYF
TGTGCCAGCAGGCAAGGGGAGGGCCGAACTTACGAGCAGTACTTC
>once|TRBV6-5|TRBJ2-5|TRBD2
CASRPRDYPQETQYF
TGTGCCAGCAGACCCCGGGACTACCCTCAAGAGACCCAGTACTTC
>.|TRBV6-1|TRBJ1-1|.
CASSEVGANTEAFF
TGTGCCAGCAGTGAAGTAGGGGCGAACACTGAAGCTTTCTTT
>.|TRBV4-3|TRBJ1-3|TRBD1
CASSQEVGEGTGGNTIYF
TGCGCCAGCAGCCAAGAGGTTGGGGAAGGGACAGGGGGTAACACCATATATTTT
>.|TRBV5-1|TRBJ2-3|TRBD2
CASSLVPGGGTDTQYF
TGCGCCAGCAGCTTGGTCCCGGGAGGGGGCACAGATACGCAGTATTTT
>.|TRBV27|TRBJ1-1|.
CASSRAGGRATEAFF
TGTGCCAGCAGTCGAGCCGGGGGGCGGGCCACTGAAGCTTTCTTT
>.|TRBV7-9|TRBJ2-1|.
CASSQGERQFF
TGTGCCAGCAGCCAAGGGGAACGGCAGTTCTTC
>.|TRBV6-2/TRBV6-3|TRBJ2-3|TRBD1
CASSYNTGGADTQYF
TGTGCCAGCAGTTACAACACAGGGGGTGCTGATACGCAGTATTTT
>.|TRBV28|TRBJ2-5|.
CASSLGRLETQYF
TGTGCCAGCAGTTTGGGTCGGTTGGAGACCCAGTACTTC
>.|TRBV6-5|TRBJ2-1|.
CASSYGGGPYNEQFF
TGTGCCAGCAGTTACGGTGGGGGGCCTTACAATGAGCAGTTCTTC
>.|TRBV5-4|TRBJ2-5|.
CASSFGESQETQYF
TGTGCCAGCAGCTTTGGGGAGAGCCAAGAGACCCAGTACTTC
>.|TRBV5-8|TRBJ2-3|TRBD1
CASSFPGGGTDTQYF
TGTGCCAGCAGCTTCCCAGGGGGTGGCACAGATACGCAGTATTTT
>.|TRBV15|TRBJ2-2|TRBD2
CATSRDETSGTTGELFF
TGTGCCACCAGCAGAGATGAGACTAGCGGCACTACCGGGGAGCTGTTTTTT
>once|TRBV3-1/TRBV3-2|TRBJ2-1|TRBD2
CASSQEVAGSPGDEQFF
TGTGCCAGCAGCCAAGAGGTAGCGGGATCCCCGGGCGATGAGCAGTTCTTC
>.|TRBV19|TRBJ2-2|.
CASSTGRTNTGELFF
TGTGCCAGTAGTACGGGCAGGACAAACACCGGGGAGCTGTTTTTT